The present T cell receptor beta chain was sequenced within a study of OX40 agonist ivuxolimab in advanced cancers. At the level of the study: Ivuxolimab, an antibody that agonizes OX40 (CD134), was administered to the patients. The study, taken as a whole, reports: CD4+ and CD8+ blood T cells expanded clonally by week 6 at 0.1 to 3.0 mg/kg. More expanded clones were found, on average, in CD8+ than in CD4+ T cells. Low normalized T-cell clonal expansion was additionally recorded for some nonresponders.

The data were produced by immunoSEQ multiplex PCR, yet TCRdb's version contains in-frame clones alone and is incomplete. The sample has around 50,000 clones, around 80% seen once. CDR3 size: 15 residues. Looked up from germline, CDR1 is MNHNS and CDR2 is SASEGT. V was pared by 1 base and J by 2 bases, with 0 bases of the junction left unmatched. This clone has more than one count but fewer than ten. Its matching antigen is unknown. Sequencing used CD4+ or CD8+ T cells sorted from blood, obtained in a trial of the OX40 agonist ivuxolimab. The rearrangement uses TRBV6-1 and TRBJ1-5; 9 nucleotides match TRBD1. The sequence was obtained from an adult with an advanced solid tumor such as melanoma, head and neck, liver or kidney cancer. The CDR3 here is CASSEGDRGNQPQHF. The DNA of the CDR3 is TGTGCCAGCAGTGAAGGGGACAGGGGCAATCAGCCCCAGCATTTT.